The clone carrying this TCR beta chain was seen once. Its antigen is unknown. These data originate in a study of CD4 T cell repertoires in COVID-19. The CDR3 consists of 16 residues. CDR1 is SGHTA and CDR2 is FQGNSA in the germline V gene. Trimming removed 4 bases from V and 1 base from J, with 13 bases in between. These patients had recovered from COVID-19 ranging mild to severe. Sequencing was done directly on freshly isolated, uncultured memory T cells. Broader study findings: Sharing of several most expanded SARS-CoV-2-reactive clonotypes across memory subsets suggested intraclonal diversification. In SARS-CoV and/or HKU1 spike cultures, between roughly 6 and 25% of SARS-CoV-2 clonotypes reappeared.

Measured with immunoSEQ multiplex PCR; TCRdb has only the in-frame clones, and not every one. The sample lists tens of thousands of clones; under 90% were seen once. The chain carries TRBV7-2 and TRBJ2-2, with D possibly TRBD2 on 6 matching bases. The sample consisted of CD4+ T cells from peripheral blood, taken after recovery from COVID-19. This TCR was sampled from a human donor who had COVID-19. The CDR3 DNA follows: TGTGCCAGCAGCTACTTGGCGGGGCTGAACACCGGGGAGCTGTTTTTT. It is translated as CASSYLAGLNTGELFF.